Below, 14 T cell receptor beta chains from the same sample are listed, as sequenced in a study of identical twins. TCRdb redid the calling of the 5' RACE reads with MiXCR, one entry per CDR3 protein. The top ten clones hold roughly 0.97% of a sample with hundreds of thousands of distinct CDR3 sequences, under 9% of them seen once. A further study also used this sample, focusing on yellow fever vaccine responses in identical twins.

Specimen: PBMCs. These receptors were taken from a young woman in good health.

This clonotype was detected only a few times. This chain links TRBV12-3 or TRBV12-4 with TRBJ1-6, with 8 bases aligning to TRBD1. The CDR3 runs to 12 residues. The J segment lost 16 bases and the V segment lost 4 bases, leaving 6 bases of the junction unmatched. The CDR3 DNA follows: TGTGCCAGCAGTTCAAACACAGGGGGACTCCACTTT. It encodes CASSSNTGGLHF.

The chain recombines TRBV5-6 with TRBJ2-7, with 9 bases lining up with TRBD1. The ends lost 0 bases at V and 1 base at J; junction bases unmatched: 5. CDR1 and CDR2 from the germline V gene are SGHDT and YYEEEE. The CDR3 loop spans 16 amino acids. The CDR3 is CASSLAGGTGSYEQYF. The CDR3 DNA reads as TGTGCCAGCAGCTTGGCCGGGGGGACAGGGTCCTACGAGCAGTACTTC.

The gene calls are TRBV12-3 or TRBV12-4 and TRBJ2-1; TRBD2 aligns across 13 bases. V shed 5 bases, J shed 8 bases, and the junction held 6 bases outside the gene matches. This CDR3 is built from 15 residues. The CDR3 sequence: CASSRTSGSLDEQFF. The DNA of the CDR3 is TGTGCCAGCAGTCGGACTAGCGGGAGTCTCGATGAGCAGTTCTTC.

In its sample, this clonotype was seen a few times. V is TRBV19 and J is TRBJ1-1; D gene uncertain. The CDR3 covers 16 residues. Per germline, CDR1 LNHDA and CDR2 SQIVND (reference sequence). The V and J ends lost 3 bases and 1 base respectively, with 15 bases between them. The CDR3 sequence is CASSMRVLLENTEAFF. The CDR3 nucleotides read TGTGCCAGTAGTATGAGGGTTTTGCTTGAGAACACTGAAGCTTTCTTT. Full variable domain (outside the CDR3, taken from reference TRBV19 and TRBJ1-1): DGGITQSPKYLFRKEGQNVTLSCEQNLNHDAMYWYRQDPGQGLRLIYYSQIVNDFQKGDIAEGYSVSREKKESFPLTVTSAQKNPTAFYLCASSMRVLLENTEAFFGQGTRLTVV.

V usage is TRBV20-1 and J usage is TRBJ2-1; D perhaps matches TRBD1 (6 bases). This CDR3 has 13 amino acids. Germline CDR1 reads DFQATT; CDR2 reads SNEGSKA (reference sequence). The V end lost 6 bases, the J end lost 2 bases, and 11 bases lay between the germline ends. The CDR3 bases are TGCAGTGCCCCGTGGACAGCCTACAATGAGCAGTTCTTC. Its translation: CSAPWTAYNEQFF.

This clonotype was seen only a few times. As DNA, the CDR3 is TGCGCCAGCATCCAGGGGGAGGGCCCGAATGAGCAGTTCTTC. Amino acid sequence: CASIQGEGPNEQFF. This rearrangement joins TRBV10-2 to TRBJ2-1, with D perhaps given as TRBD1 or TRBD2 (7 bases each). This CDR3 region has 14 residues. Germline CDR1 and CDR2: WSHSY and SAAADI. V lost 7 bases to trimming and J lost 7 bases, with 17 bases between them.

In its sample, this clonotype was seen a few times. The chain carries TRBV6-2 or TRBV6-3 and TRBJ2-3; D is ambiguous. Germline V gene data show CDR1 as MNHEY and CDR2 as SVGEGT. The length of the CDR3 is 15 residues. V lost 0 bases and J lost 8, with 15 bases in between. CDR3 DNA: TGTGCCAGCAGTTACTCCAACCAAGGGCGGAGTACGCAGTATTTT. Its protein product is CASSYSNQGRSTQYF.

For the CDR3, the DNA is TGTGCCAGCAGGCCACCGACTAGCGTCTACGAGCAGTACTTC. Translating gives CASRPPTSVYEQYF. The chain joins TRBV6-2 or TRBV6-3 to TRBJ2-7, with 8 bases identical to TRBD2. Germline V CDR1 and CDR2: MNHEY, SVGEGT. V lost 6 bases, J lost 3 bases, and 7 bases stayed unmatched. The CDR3 loop spans 14 amino acids.

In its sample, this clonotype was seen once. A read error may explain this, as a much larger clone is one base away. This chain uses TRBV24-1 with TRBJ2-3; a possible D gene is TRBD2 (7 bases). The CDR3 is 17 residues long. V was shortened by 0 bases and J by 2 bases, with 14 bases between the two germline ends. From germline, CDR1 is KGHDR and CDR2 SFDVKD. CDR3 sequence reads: CATSDLWGGDVTDTQYF. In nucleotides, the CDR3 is TGTGCCACCAGTGATTTGTGGGGGGGCGACGTCACAGATACGCAGTATTTT.

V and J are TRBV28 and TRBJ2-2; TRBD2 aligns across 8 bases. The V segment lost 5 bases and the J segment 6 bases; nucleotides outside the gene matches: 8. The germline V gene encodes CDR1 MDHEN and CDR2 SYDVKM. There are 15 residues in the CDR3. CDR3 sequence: CASSPPWTSSGELFF. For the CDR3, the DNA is TGTGCCAGCAGTCCCCCCTGGACTAGCTCCGGGGAGCTGTTTTTT.

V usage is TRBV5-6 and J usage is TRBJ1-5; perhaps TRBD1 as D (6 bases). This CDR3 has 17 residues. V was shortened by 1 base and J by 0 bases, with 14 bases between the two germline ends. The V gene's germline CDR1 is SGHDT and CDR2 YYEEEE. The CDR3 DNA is TGTGCCAGCAGCTTGTATGGGGGCACTTTTAGCAATCAGCCCCAGCATTTT. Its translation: CASSLYGGTFSNQPQHF.

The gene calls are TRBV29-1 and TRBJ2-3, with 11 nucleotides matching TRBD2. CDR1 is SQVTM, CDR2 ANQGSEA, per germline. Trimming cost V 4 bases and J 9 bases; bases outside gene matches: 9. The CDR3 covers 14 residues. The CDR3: CSVAVASGGQTQYF. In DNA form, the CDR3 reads TGCAGCGTTGCTGTGGCTAGCGGGGGGCAAACGCAGTATTTT.

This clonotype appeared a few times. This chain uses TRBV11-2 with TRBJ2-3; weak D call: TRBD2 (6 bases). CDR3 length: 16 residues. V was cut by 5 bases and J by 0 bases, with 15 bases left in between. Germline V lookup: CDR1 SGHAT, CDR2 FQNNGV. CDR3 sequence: CASSGTRTASTDTQYF. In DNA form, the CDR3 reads TGTGCCAGCAGCGGGACTCGGACGGCTAGCACAGATACGCAGTATTTT.

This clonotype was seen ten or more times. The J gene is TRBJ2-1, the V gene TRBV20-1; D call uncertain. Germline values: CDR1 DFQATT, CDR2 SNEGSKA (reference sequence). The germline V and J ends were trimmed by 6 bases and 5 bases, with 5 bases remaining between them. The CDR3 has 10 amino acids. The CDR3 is CSAHNNEQFF. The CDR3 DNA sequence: TGCAGTGCCCACAACAATGAGCAGTTCTTC.